Listed here are 14 T cell receptor beta chains from one sample, sequenced in a study of blood T cell repertoires in COVID-19. Assay: immunoSEQ multiplex PCR; the TCRdb copy retains only in-frame clones and omits some. This table has approximately 300,000 clones, over 75% appearing once. The sequenced sample consisted of peripheral blood. The receptors originated from a young woman with COVID-19, enrolled during active disease.

CDR3 sequence (DNA): TGTGCCAGCAGTTTGGGCAGGGGGTGGACTGAAGCTTTCTTT. Encoded protein: CASSLGRGWTEAFF. The chain carries TRBV28 and TRBJ1-1; TRBD1 matches at 7 bases. The ends lost 3 bases at V and 5 bases at J; junction bases unmatched: 6. Germline V gene data show CDR1 as MDHEN and CDR2 as SYDVKM. This CDR3 contains 14 residues. The full variable domain, with the rest looked up from reference TRBV28 and TRBJ1-1, is DVKVTQSSRYLVKRTGEKVFLECVQDMDHENMFWYRQDPGLGLRLIYFSYDVKMKEKGDIPEGYSVSREKKERFSLILESASTNQTSMYLCASSLGRGWTEAFFGQGTRLTVV.

This chain connects TRBV10-3 to TRBJ1-1; D unclear. The V gene lost 6 bases and the J gene lost 0 bases, with 8 bases spanning the gap. The CDR3 is made up of 13 amino acids. Germline-derived CDR1 and CDR2 are ENHRY and SYGVKD. The CDR3 nucleotides read TGTGCCATCAGGCGCGGGGTGAACACTGAAGCTTTCTTT. Translation: CAIRRGVNTEAFF.

The chain employs TRBV21-1 and TRBJ1-3. TRBV21-1 is a documented pseudogene. The CDR3 is 13 amino acids. In DNA, the CDR3 is TGTGCCAGCAGAGCGAGCTCTGGAAACACCATATATTTT. It specifies CASRASSGNTIYF.

The V call is TRBV2, the J call TRBJ1-2; TRBD1 matches at 10 bases. J gave up 4 bases and V 6 bases, and 2 bases lay outside the gene matches. Looked up from germline, CDR1 is SNHLY and CDR2 is FYNNEI. This CDR3 is 13 amino acids long. The CDR3: CASSRTGGYGYTF. In nucleotides, the CDR3 is TGTGCCAGCAGCCGGACAGGGGGCTATGGCTACACCTTC.

This clone showed up just a few times. The gene calls are TRBV12-3 or TRBV12-4 and TRBJ2-7; tentatively, D is TRBD2 (6 bases). V lost 6 bases to trimming and J lost 5 bases, with 14 bases between them. This CDR3 has 13 amino acids. The CDR3 DNA is TGTGCCAGCAGCCTACTAGCCGTCAACGAGCAGTACTTC. Its protein product is CASSLLAVNEQYF.

The chain carries TRBV19 and TRBJ2-3; 8 bases align to TRBD1. CDR1 is LNHDA and CDR2 is SQIVND in the germline V gene (reference sequence). V shed 1 base and J 1 base; nucleotides not matched to a gene: 4. This CDR3 contains 16 residues. The CDR3: CASSIALQGGTDTQYF. The CDR3 DNA follows: TGTGCCAGTAGTATAGCACTACAGGGGGGCACAGATACGCAGTATTTT.

This clone has more than one count but fewer than ten. The rearrangement links TRBV30 to TRBJ1-5; maybe TRBD1 (5 bases). V was clipped by 4 bases and J by 6 bases, with 16 bases between them. This CDR3 contains 14 residues. Germline V gene data show CDR1 as GTSNPN and CDR2 as SVGIG (reference sequence). The CDR3 sequence: CAWTQGAEGQPQHF. The CDR3 coding sequence is TGTGCCTGGACCCAGGGAGCGGAGGGTCAGCCCCAGCATTTT.

As for this clone: A junction boundary mismatches the germline segment, possibly from a read error. V usage is TRBV7-7 and J usage is TRBJ2-5; TRBD2 matches 13 bases. Germline V gene data show CDR1 as SSHAT and CDR2 as FNYEAQ (reference sequence). This CDR3 is built from 15 residues. CDR3 DNA sequence: TGTGCTAGCAGCTTGGGACTAGCGGGATTAGAGACCCAGTACTTC. Translation gives CASSLGLAGLETQYF. The full variable domain, rest sourced from reference TRBV7-7 and TRBJ2-5, is GAGVSQSPRYKVTKRGQDVTLRCDPISSHATLYWYQQALGQGPEFLTYFNYEAQPDKSGLPSDRFSAERPEGSISTLTIQRTEQRDSAMYRCASSLGLAGLETQYFGPGTRLLVL.

The chain uses TRBV28 and TRBJ1-4; maybe TRBD1 (5 bases). This CDR3 region has 15 residues. Germline V gene sequence: CDR1 MDHEN, CDR2 SYDVKM. V gave up 3 bases and J gave up 7 bases, with 15 bases separating them. The CDR3 region has the DNA TGTGCCAGCAGTTTTTTTATCGGGGGGGGTGAAAAACTGTTTTTT. Encoded protein: CASSFFIGGGEKLFF.

Concerning this clone itself: A much bigger clone sits one base away, suggesting this may be a read error. V and J are TRBV7-2 and TRBJ2-1; 11 nucleotides agree with TRBD2. Germline loops: CDR1 SGHTA, CDR2 FQGNSA. Germline trimming cut 5 bases from V and 2 bases from J; bases unmatched to any gene: 2. The CDR3 runs to 15 residues. The CDR3 DNA sequence: TGTGCCAGCAGCCTGGGACTAGCGGCCTACAATGAGCAGTTCTTC. As protein: CASSLGLAAYNEQFF.

This chain uses TRBV7-2 with TRBJ1-1; D is possibly TRBD1 (5 bases). The germline CDR1 and CDR2 sequences are SGHTA and FQGNSA. This CDR3 spans 14 amino acids. Trimming shortened V by 5 bases and J by 4 bases, and 14 bases separated the two germline ends. The CDR3 sequence is CASSTGVPPTEAFF. DNA for the CDR3: TGTGCCAGCAGCACGGGGGTCCCCCCCACTGAAGCTTTCTTT.

This chain links TRBV19 with TRBJ2-3; 7 bases line up with TRBD2. From germline, CDR1 is LNHDA and CDR2 SQIVND (reference sequence). V shed 6 bases, J shed 6 bases, and the junction held 6 bases outside the gene matches. The CDR3 extends over 13 amino acids. DNA for the CDR3: TGTGCCAGTAGCTTTGGGAGGGCGGATACGCAGTATTTT. Its protein is CASSFGRADTQYF. The full variable domain, its missing parts supplied by reference TRBV19 and TRBJ2-3, is DGGITQSPKYLFRKEGQNVTLSCEQNLNHDAMYWYRQDPGQGLRLIYYSQIVNDFQKGDIAEGYSVSREKKESFPLTVTSAQKNPTAFYLCASSFGRADTQYFGPGTRLTVL.

The CDR3 protein is CASSQGSGEKLFF. The DNA for the CDR3 is TGTGCCAGCAGCCAAGGGTCGGGTGAAAAACTGTTTTTT. The chain couples TRBV3-1 (or the pseudogene TRBV3-2) to TRBJ1-4; no firm D call. V lost 1 base and J lost 7, with 7 bases in between. Germline V gene sequence: CDR1 LGHDT, CDR2 YNNKEL (reference sequence). The CDR3 covers 13 residues.

The rearrangement joins TRBV4-2 to TRBJ2-3, with 13 nucleotides matching TRBD2. Germline V CDR1 and CDR2: LGHNA, YNFKEQ. This CDR3 comprises 23 residues. V shed 4 bases, J shed 5 bases, and the junction held 27 bases outside the gene matches. The CDR3 DNA is TGTGCCAGCAGCCCCCACCTCCCCCCGAGAGACATTGGACTAGCGGGAGTTAAAGATACGCAGTATTTT. It yields the protein CASSPHLPPRDIGLAGVKDTQYF.